A single TCR beta chain is shown here with its context. Cell sorting on a FACSAria was used to separate CD4+ and CD8+ T cells from the PBMCs. Investigators isolated RNA and reverse transcribed it into cDNA to act as the sequencing template. Profiling relied on immunoSEQ multiplex PCR, and the TCRdb table lists in-frame clones only, not all of them. The repertoire holds about 120,000 clones, with around 61% as singletons. The data originate from a study of CD8+ T cells in alopecia areata. V shed 7 bases, J shed 0 bases, and the junction held 5 bases outside the gene matches. This CDR3 region has 14 residues. From germline, CDR1 is SNHLY and CDR2 FYNNEI.

The sequence derives from a human donor in good health. This chain joins TRBV2 and TRBJ2-5, with TRBD1 matching 7 bases. The sequenced material came from CD4+ T cells sorted from blood. The CDR3 loop is CASIQGQDQETQYF. CDR3 nucleotides: TGTGCCAGCATTCAAGGACAGGACCAAGAGACCCAGTACTTC.